A single T cell receptor (beta chain) is shown here with its context. The germline gives CDR1 SNHLY, CDR2 FYNNEI. This CDR3 contains 11 residues. V shed 7 bases and J shed 5 bases, with 8 bases lying between them. This sample is part of a study of blood T cell repertoires in COVID-19. The overall study: The origin of the acute and convalescent COVID-19 samples was the United States, Italy and Spain. PBMCs, B-cell-depleted T cells, or T cells were the source of the cDNA or gDNA that made up the material.

Measured with immunoSEQ multiplex PCR; TCRdb has only the in-frame clones, and not every one. The table includes more than 90,000 clones, about 71% detected once. This chain uses TRBV2 with TRBJ1-2, with a weak D call TRBD1 (5 bases). This receptor was identified in a woman aged 55-75 years in a cohort sampled during active or convalescent COVID-19. The sequenced sample was peripheral blood. CDR3: CASTGEYGYTF. For the CDR3, the DNA is TGTGCCAGCACGGGGGAATATGGCTACACCTTC. The variable domain in full, completed from reference TRBV2 and TRBJ1-2, reads EPEVTQTPSHQVTQMGQEVILRCVPISNHLYFYWYRQILGQKVEFLVSFYNNEISEKSEIFDDQFSVERPDGSNFTLKIRSTKLEDSAMYFCASTGEYGYTFGSGTRLTVV.